This T cell receptor (beta chain) was observed in a study of T cells in localized non-small cell lung cancer. Study-wide findings and caveats: Sequencing was limited to one tumor region, leaving the possibility of heterogeneity open.

The V gene's germline CDR1 is GTSNPN and CDR2 SVGIG (reference sequence). The CDR3 has 12 residues. V lost 0 bases to trimming and J lost 3 bases, with 4 bases between them. In regard to this clone: Its specificity is unknown.

The assay was immunoSEQ multiplex PCR, and TCRdb's table has in-frame clones only and misses some. The sample lists about 17,000 clones, 83% occurring once. The J gene is TRBJ2-3, the V gene TRBV30; D is unclear. The clonotype comes from a male donor at least 60 years old with stage III lung adenocarcinoma. Sequenced material: peripheral blood, taken before any cancer treatment. The CDR3 DNA reads as TGTGCCTGGAGTGTGGGGACAGATACGCAGTATTTT. Translating gives CAWSVGTDTQYF.